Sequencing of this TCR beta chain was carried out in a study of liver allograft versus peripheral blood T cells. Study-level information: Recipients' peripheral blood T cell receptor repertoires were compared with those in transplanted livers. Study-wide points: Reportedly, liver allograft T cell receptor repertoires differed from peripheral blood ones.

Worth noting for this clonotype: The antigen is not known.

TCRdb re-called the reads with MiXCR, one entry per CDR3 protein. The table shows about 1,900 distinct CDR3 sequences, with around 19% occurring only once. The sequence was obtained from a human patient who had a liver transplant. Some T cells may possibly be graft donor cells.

CDR3 coding DNA: TGTGCTAGTGGTTCCGCGTCGACAGGGAGGACTGAAGCTTTCTTT. This encodes CASGSASTGRTEAFF. The rearrangement links TRBV12-5 to TRBJ1-1; 7 bases are a match to TRBD1. Germline V CDR1 and CDR2: LGHNT, FRNRAP. The J segment lost 5 bases and the V segment lost 4 bases, leaving 10 bases of the junction unmatched. The CDR3 length is 15 residues.